Reported below is one T cell receptor (beta chain). Treatment indicated: around 19 received Ad26.COV2.S at low or high dose, single or two shots; roughly five received placebo; per-sample allocation not given. Sampling happened 63 days after the first vaccine or placebo injection. These data belong to a study of Ad26.COV2.S vaccination and SARS-CoV-2 variants. At the level of the study: Donor had been placed in the Ad26.COV2.S arm of the COV1001 trial.

The V gene's germline CDR1 is SGHDN and CDR2 FVKESK. Between the trimmed V and J ends, which lost 6 bases and 0 bases, there was a span of 14 bases. The CDR3 is made up of 15 amino acids. This table comes from immunoSEQ multiplex PCR, and its TCRdb copy is limited to in-frame clones, with some not included. The sample yields roughly 700,000 clones, around 89% seen once. The chain carries TRBV14 and TRBJ1-2; perhaps TRBD1 as D (6 bases). This specimen was peripheral blood, taken in a trial of Ad26.COV2.S vaccine versus placebo. The sequence was collected from a person between 18 and 65 years old who received the Ad26.COV2.S COVID-19 vaccine or a placebo. CDR3 DNA sequence: TGTGCCAGCAGAGGGGGGGCACAGTCTAACTATGGCTACACCTTC. Protein sequence: CASRGGAQSNYGYTF.